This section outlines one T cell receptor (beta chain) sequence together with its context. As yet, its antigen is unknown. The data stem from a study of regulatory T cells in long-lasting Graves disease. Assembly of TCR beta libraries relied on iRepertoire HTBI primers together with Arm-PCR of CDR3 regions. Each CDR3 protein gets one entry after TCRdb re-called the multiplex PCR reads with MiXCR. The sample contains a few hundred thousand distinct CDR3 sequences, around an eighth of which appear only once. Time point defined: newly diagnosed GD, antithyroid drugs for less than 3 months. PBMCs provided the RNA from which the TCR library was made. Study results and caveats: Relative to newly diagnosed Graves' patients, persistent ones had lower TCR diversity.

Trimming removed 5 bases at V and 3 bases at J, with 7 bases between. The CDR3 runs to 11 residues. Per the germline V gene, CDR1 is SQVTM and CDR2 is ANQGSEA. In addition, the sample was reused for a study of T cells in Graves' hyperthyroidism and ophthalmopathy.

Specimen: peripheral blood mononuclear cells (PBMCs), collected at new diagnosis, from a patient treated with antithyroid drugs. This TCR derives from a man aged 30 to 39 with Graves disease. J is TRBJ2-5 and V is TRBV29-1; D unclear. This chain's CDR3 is CSVLEEETQYF. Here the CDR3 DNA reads TGCAGCGTTTTAGAGGAAGAGACCCAGTACTTC.